The 26 T cell receptor beta chains in this list originate from one sample, sequenced in a study of T cell responses to AZD1222 COVID-19 vaccine. The protocol was immunoSEQ multiplex PCR, while the TCRdb copy is restricted to in-frame clones and leaves out a portion. The data hold 85,000 or so clones, with 86% observed a single time. Source: peripheral blood, taken 28 days after the second AZD1222 dose. The receptors originated from an adult who received the AZD1222 COVID-19 vaccine.

This clone was seen only a few times. The genes are TRBV7-2 and TRBJ1-5, with 10 nucleotides matching TRBD1. J was trimmed by 7 bases and V by 1 base; bases with no gene match: 4. The CDR3 loop spans 15 amino acids. Germline assignment: CDR1 SGHTA and CDR2 FQGNSA. CDR3 DNA: TGTGCCAGCAGCTTAGTGACAGGGGGCTTGCAGCCCCAGCATTTT. Its protein is CASSLVTGGLQPQHF. Drawing the rest from reference TRBV7-2 and TRBJ1-5, the complete variable domain is GAGVSQSPSNKVTEKGKDVELRCDPISGHTALYWYRQSLGQGLEFLIYFQGNSAPDKSGLPSDRFSAERTGGSVSTLTIQRTQQEDSAVYLCASSLVTGGLQPQHFGDGTRLSIL.

The chain links TRBV25-1 to TRBJ2-4; D not certain. The CDR3 is made up of 11 amino acids. Trimming removed 2 bases from V and 7 bases from J, with 3 bases in between. From germline, CDR1 is MGHDK and CDR2 SYGVNS. The DNA for the CDR3 is TGTGCCAGCAGTGAAACGAACATTCAGTACTTC. Encoded protein: CASSETNIQYF. Complete variable domain (other parts from reference TRBV25-1 and TRBJ2-4): EADIYQTPRYLVIGTGKKITLECSQTMGHDKMYWYQQDPGMELHLIHYSYGVNSTEKGDLSSESTVSRIRTEHFPLTLESARPSHTSQYLCASSETNIQYFGAGTRLSVL.

The chain carries TRBV5-1 and TRBJ1-4; the match to TRBD1 covers 7 bases. V lost 4 bases and J lost 8; bases outside the gene matches: 14. The CDR3 totals 16 residues. The germline CDR1 and CDR2 sequences are SGHRS and YFSETQ. The CDR3 DNA sequence: TGCGCCAGCAGCATGGGCCGGGACAGCACTAGGGAAAAACTGTTTTTT. Translated: CASSMGRDSTREKLFF.

The chain has TRBV4-1 and TRBJ2-7, with D perhaps matching TRBD2 (5 bases). Trimming cost V 4 bases and J 4 bases, with 20 bases left between them. CDR1 and CDR2 from the germline V gene are MGHRA and YSYEKL. The CDR3 is 16 residues long. The CDR3 reads CASSPFGQRRSYEQYF. In nucleotides, the CDR3 is TGCGCCAGCAGCCCCTTTGGGCAGCGGAGGAGTTACGAGCAGTACTTC.

The chain has TRBV2 and TRBJ2-1; D perhaps matches TRBD1 (6 bases). Trimming took off 0 bases at V and 5 bases at J, with 17 bases between the two ends. The CDR3 is 17 amino acids. Germline CDR1 and CDR2: SNHLY and FYNNEI. The CDR3 DNA sequence: TGTGCCAGCAGTGAAGCTAAAGGGGGATTGTTGGACAATGAGCAGTTCTTC. The encoded protein is CASSEAKGGLLDNEQFF. Full variable domain (remainder filled in from reference TRBV2 and TRBJ2-1): EPEVTQTPSHQVTQMGQEVILRCVPISNHLYFYWYRQILGQKVEFLVSFYNNEISEKSEIFDDQFSVERPDGSNFTLKIRSTKLEDSAMYFCASSEAKGGLLDNEQFFGPGTRLTVL.

V is TRBV30 and J is TRBJ1-6, with TRBD1 matching 12 bases. Trimming at V came to 3 bases and at J to 10 bases, leaving 4 bases not matched to a gene. The CDR3 is made up of 14 amino acids. Looked up from germline, CDR1 is GTSNPN and CDR2 is SVGIG (reference sequence). The DNA for the CDR3 is TGTGCCTGGAGGGGACAGGGGGCAGGGTCACCCCTCCACTTT. This translates into CAWRGQGAGSPLHF.

This chain connects TRBV5-1 to TRBJ2-6; D remains unclear. The length of the CDR3 is 13 residues. CDR1 is SGHRS and CDR2 is YFSETQ in the germline V gene. Trimming left V 1 base short and J 4 bases short, with 3 bases between. CDR3 amino acids: CASSLSGANVLTF. The CDR3 bases are TGCGCCAGCAGCTTGTCCGGGGCCAACGTCCTGACTTTC.

As to this clone: One end of the junction does not line up with germline, which may come from a read error. The chain uses TRBV11-2 and TRBJ1-5; D unclear. Germline V gene sequence: CDR1 SGHAT, CDR2 FQNNGV. The CDR3 extends over 14 amino acids. The CDR3 here is CVSSHGGSNQPQHF. In nucleotides, the CDR3 is TGTGTCAGCAGCCACGGAGGGAGCAATCAGCCCCAGCATTTT. Full variable domain (remainder filled in from reference TRBV11-2 and TRBJ1-5): EAGVAQSPRYKIIEKRQSVAFWCNPISGHATLYWYQQILGQGPKLLIQFQNNGVVDDSQLPKDRFSAERLKGVDSTLKIQPAKLEDSAVYLCVSSHGGSNQPQHFGDGTRLSIL.

The chain is built from TRBV28 and TRBJ2-2, with TRBD2 as a possible D gene (5 bases). Germline V CDR1 and CDR2: MDHEN, SYDVKM. Trimming removed 3 bases at V and 2 bases at J, with 10 bases between. CDR3 length equals 15 residues. The CDR3, as DNA: TGTGCCAGCAGTTTCCCAGGACTCAACACCGGGGAGCTGTTTTTT. This gives the protein CASSFPGLNTGELFF. Looking up the rest from reference TRBV28 and TRBJ2-2 gives the full variable domain: DVKVTQSSRYLVKRTGEKVFLECVQDMDHENMFWYRQDPGLGLRLIYFSYDVKMKEKGDIPEGYSVSREKKERFSLILESASTNQTSMYLCASSFPGLNTGELFFGEGSRLTVL.

In regard to this clone: Sequence at one end of the junction differs from germline and may be a read error. V gene TRBV30 combines with J gene TRBJ2-1; TRBD2 matches at 9 bases. The germline CDR1 and CDR2 sequences are GTSNPN and SVGIG (reference sequence). The CDR3 has 13 residues. CDR3 DNA: TGTGCCTGGAGTGTCAAGACTAGCGGCAACAATGTCTTC. Amino acids: CAWSVKTSGNNVF.

This clone was counted once. This chain's CDR3 is CASSNNQPQHF. DNA for the CDR3: TGTGCCAGCAGCAACAATCAGCCCCAGCATTTT. The chain combines TRBV6-6 with TRBJ1-5; D unclear. The germline V gene has CDR1 MNHNY and CDR2 SVGAGI (reference sequence). The CDR3 consists of 11 residues. The V and J ends lost 6 bases and 3 bases respectively, with 3 bases between them.

This rearrangement joins TRBV28 to TRBJ2-7, with 10 nucleotides matching TRBD2. Germline-derived CDR1 and CDR2 are MDHEN and SYDVKM. J was trimmed by 5 bases and V by 3 bases; bases with no gene match: 4. The CDR3 covers 14 residues. The CDR3: CASSFGGTSDEQYF. The DNA for the CDR3 is TGTGCCAGCAGTTTTGGGGGGACTAGCGACGAGCAGTACTTC.

This chain links TRBV19 with TRBJ1-2; no clear D. The germline V gene encodes CDR1 LNHDA and CDR2 SQIVND (reference sequence). Deletions cut 6 bases from V and 4 bases from J, with 18 bases between. The CDR3 totals 15 residues. The CDR3: CASSRGGDGLYGYTF. The CDR3 nucleotides read TGTGCCAGTAGCAGAGGCGGGGATGGCCTCTATGGCTACACCTTC.

This chain uses TRBV5-1 with TRBJ2-7, with D perhaps matching TRBD1 (6 bases). There are 15 residues in the CDR3. CDR1 and CDR2 (germline): SGHRS, YFSETQ. V lost 6 bases and J lost 0, with 16 bases in between. Written as DNA, the CDR3 is TGCGCCAGCAAGGAGAGGGGGACCCCCTCCTACGAGCAGTACTTC. The encoded protein is CASKERGTPSYEQYF.

V and J are TRBV30 and TRBJ2-1; D unresolved. The CDR3 contains 11 residues. V was clipped by 5 bases and J by 7 bases, with 9 bases between them. Germline lookup yields CDR1 GTSNPN and CDR2 SVGIG (reference sequence). CDR3 nucleotides: TGTGCCTGGGCCATTCGGAATGAGCAGTTCTTC. Its translation: CAWAIRNEQFF.

A few counts support this clone. This chain connects TRBV6-6 to TRBJ1-1; 7 positions agree with TRBD1. Unmatched junction bases numbered 5, after V lost 5 bases and J lost 2 bases. Germline V lookup: CDR1 MNHNY, CDR2 SVGAGI (reference sequence). This CDR3 contains 14 residues. The CDR3 loop reads CASSHRDRNTEAFF. CDR3 nucleotides: TGTGCCAGCAGTCACCGGGACAGAAACACTGAAGCTTTCTTT.

This sequence joins TRBV7-8 and TRBJ2-1; D call uncertain. V was shortened by 5 bases and J by 6 bases, with 11 bases between the two germline ends. Germline values: CDR1 SGHVS, CDR2 FQNEAQ. There are 13 residues in the CDR3. CDR3 coding DNA: TGTGCCAGCAGCCAGCCAAGCCGCAATGAGCAGTTCTTC. Its protein is CASSQPSRNEQFF. Filled out from reference TRBV7-8 and TRBJ2-1, the complete variable domain reads GAGVSQSPRYKVAKRGQDVALRCDPISGHVSLFWYQQALGQGPEFLTYFQNEAQLDKSGLPSDRFFAERPEGSVSTLKIQRTQQEDSAVYLCASSQPSRNEQFFGPGTRLTVL.

The chain recombines TRBV7-3 with TRBJ2-7; D might be TRBD1 (6 bases). The ends were cut back, 4 bases at V and 2 bases at J, with 15 bases in the middle. Per germline, CDR1 SGHTA and CDR2 FQGTGA. CDR3 length: 15 amino acids. Here the CDR3 DNA reads TGTGCCAGCAGCTATCAGGGGTCCCATCCCTACGAGCAGTACTTC. Its protein is CASSYQGSHPYEQYF.

This chain connects TRBV19 to TRBJ2-4; D unclear. The ends were cut back, 0 bases at V and 0 bases at J, with 9 bases in the middle. Germline V gene sequence: CDR1 LNHDA, CDR2 SQIVND (reference sequence). The CDR3 spans 16 residues. CDR3 coding DNA: TGTGCCAGTAGTATAGATCATAGCCGAGCCAAAAACATTCAGTACTTC. Encoded protein: CASSIDHSRAKNIQYF.

The chain links TRBV7-2 to TRBJ1-4; 7 positions match TRBD1. V was clipped by 4 bases and J by 0 bases; unmatched bases: 5. The CDR3 totals 16 residues. Germline V gives CDR1 SGHTA, CDR2 FQGNSA. The CDR3 nucleotides are TGTGCCAGCAGCTCCGCCGGGACAGCAACTAATGAAAAACTGTTTTTT. Its translation is CASSSAGTATNEKLFF.

The V gene is TRBV30, the J gene TRBJ1-5; D unresolved. Germline CDR1 is GTSNPN and CDR2 is SVGIG (reference sequence). The CDR3 consists of 15 residues. V lost 0 bases and J lost 7, with 16 bases in between. The CDR3 nucleotides read TGTGCCTGGAGTGTATCAACCGGGGTTGGGCAGCCCCAGCATTTT. Translating it yields CAWSVSTGVGQPQHF.

The chain links TRBV6-5 to TRBJ1-3; no clear D. Germline V gene data show CDR1 as MNHEY and CDR2 as SVGAGI. The CDR3 is made up of 14 amino acids. V was trimmed by 5 bases and J by 2 bases, leaving 10 bases between them. The CDR3 protein is CASSPFTAGNTIYF. The CDR3 nucleotides are TGTGCCAGCAGTCCCTTTACTGCTGGAAACACCATATATTTT.

V usage is TRBV3-1 (or the pseudogene TRBV3-2) and J usage is TRBJ1-1; 7 bases align to TRBD1. Trimming took 0 bases from V and 8 from J; bases not matched to a gene: 6. The CDR3 extends over 14 amino acids. CDR1 LGHDT and CDR2 YNNKEL come from the germline V gene (reference sequence). CDR3 coding DNA: TGTGCCAGCAGCCAAGATCTCGGACAGGAAGAAGCTTTCTTT. Translated: CASSQDLGQEEAFF.

This clone has only a few counts. This chain links TRBV7-2 with TRBJ1-5; the match to TRBD1 covers 8 bases. J lost 6 bases, V lost 5 bases, and 6 bases had no gene match. Germline V gene sequence: CDR1 SGHTA, CDR2 FQGNSA. The CDR3 extends over 14 amino acids. The CDR3 nucleotides are TGTGCCAGCAGCGTACCGGGACAGGCTCAGCCCCAGCATTTT. Protein sequence: CASSVPGQAQPQHF.

Regarding this clone: Germline and junction disagree at one end, which may indicate a read error. This sequence joins TRBV18 and TRBJ2-3; a possible D gene is TRBD2 (6 bases). In germline, CDR1 is KGHSH, CDR2 LQKENI. This CDR3 is 16 amino acids long. Here the CDR3 DNA reads TGTGCCACCTCACCGGAGGGGAGAGGGCCCACAGATACGCAGTATTTT. It translates to CATSPEGRGPTDTQYF.

The chain is built from TRBV21-1 and TRBJ2-7; the tabulated D call, TRBD1, remains unverified against the DNA. TRBV21-1 constitutes a pseudogene. The CDR3 has 16 amino acids. The chain's CDR3 is CASSKGLAPPLYEQYF. The CDR3 DNA follows: TGTGCCAGCAGCAAGGGGCTCGCCCCCCCCCTCTACGAGCAGTACTTC.